The source of this T cell receptor (beta chain) is a study of beta chain features in type 1 diabetes. Findings of the study overall: When Type 1 diabetes patients were examined, their TCRB CDR3s proved moderately but significantly shorter in all four CD4+ subsets. Reduced insertions and increased deletions marked VDJ junctions in type 1 diabetes patients.

All of the isolated RNA was reverse transcribed, so expressed TCRB transcripts were sequenced. TCRdb's copy holds only in-frame clones and misses some; the assay was immunoSEQ multiplex PCR. Found here are a few hundred thousand clones, around 14% of them singletons; the top ten hold less than 0.04%. The CDR3 consists of 15 residues. Trimming cost V 0 bases and J 4 bases, with 10 bases left between them. CDR1 and CDR2 from the germline V gene are SGHDT and YYEEEE. This clone was picked up a small number of times. What it binds is not known. V and J are TRBV5-6 and TRBJ2-2; no clear D. The sequencing input was naive CD4+ T cells from blood. The clonotype originates from a man aged 30 to 39 in good health. The CDR3 region has the DNA TGTGCCAGCAGCTTGGTGGTCGCACTCACCGGGGAGCTGTTTTTT. It translates to CASSLVVALTGELFF. Variable domain in full (rest from reference TRBV5-6 and TRBJ2-2): DAGVTQSPTHLIKTRGQQVTLRCSPKSGHDTVSWYQQALGQGPQFIFQYYEEEERQRGNFPDRFSGHQFPNYSSELNVNALLLGDSALYLCASSLVVALTGELFFGEGSRLTVL.